This TCR beta chain was obtained from a study of shared clonotypes between healthy human individuals. Per the germline V gene, CDR1 is SGHTS and CDR2 is YDEGEE. The CDR3 extends over 15 amino acids. Trimming took off 5 bases at V and 4 bases at J, with 18 bases between the two ends. Profiling relied on immunoSEQ multiplex PCR, and the TCRdb table lists in-frame clones only, not all of them. This table holds a few million clones, approximately 93% found once. Sequencing was done on a sample of naive CD4+ T cells from PBMCs. The subset is: CD45RA+ positively selected. The V gene is TRBV5-8, the J gene TRBJ1-1; D possibly corresponds to TRBD1 (5 bases). The sequence derives from a man in his late teens or twenties in good health. Some clones in this sample may be carry-over from other donors' samples. In nucleotides, the CDR3 is TGTGCCAGCAGGTACAATAGGGGCGGGGGCACTGAAGCTTTCTTT. It codes for CASRYNRGGGTEAFF.